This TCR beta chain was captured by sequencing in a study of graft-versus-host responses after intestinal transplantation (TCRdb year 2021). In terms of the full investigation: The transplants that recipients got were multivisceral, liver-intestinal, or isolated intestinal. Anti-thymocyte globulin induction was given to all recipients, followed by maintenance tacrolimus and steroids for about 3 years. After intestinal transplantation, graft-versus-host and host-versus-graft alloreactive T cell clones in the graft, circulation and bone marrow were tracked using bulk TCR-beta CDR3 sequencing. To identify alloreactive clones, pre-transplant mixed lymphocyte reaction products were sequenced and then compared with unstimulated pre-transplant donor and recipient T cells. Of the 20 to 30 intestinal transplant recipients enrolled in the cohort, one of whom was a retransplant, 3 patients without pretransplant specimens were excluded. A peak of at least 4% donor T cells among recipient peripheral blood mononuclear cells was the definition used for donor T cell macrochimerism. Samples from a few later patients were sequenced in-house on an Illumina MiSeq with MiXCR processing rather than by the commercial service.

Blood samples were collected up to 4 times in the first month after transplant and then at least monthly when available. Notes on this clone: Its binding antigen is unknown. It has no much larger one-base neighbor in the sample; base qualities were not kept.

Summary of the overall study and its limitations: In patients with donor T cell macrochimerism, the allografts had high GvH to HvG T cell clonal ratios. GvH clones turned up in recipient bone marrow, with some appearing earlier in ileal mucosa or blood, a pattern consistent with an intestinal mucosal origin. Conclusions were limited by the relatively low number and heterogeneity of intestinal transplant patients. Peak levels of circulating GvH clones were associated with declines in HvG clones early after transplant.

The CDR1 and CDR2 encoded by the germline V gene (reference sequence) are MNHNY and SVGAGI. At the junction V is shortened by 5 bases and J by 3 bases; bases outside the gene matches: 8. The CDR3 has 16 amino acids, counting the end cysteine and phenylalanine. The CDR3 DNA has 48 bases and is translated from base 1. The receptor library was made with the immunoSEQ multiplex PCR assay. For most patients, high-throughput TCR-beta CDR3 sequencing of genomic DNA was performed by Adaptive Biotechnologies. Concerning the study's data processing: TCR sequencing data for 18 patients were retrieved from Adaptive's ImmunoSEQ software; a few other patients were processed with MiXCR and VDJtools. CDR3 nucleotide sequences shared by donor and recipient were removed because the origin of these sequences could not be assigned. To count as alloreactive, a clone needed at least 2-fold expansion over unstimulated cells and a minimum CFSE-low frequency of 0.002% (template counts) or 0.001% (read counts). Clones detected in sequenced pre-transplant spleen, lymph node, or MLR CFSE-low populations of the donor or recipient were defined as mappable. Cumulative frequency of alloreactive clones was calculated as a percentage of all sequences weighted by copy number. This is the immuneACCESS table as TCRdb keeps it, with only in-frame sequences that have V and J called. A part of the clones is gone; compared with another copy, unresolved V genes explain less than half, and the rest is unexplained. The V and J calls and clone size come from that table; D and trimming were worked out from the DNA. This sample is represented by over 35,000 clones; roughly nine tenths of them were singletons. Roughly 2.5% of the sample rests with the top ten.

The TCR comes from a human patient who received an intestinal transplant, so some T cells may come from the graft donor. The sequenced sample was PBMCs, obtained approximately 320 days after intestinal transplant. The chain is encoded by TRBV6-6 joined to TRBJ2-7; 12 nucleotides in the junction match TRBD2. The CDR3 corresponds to CASSNPPSGGDYEQYF. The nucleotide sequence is TGTGCCAGCAGTAACCCCCCTAGCGGGGGGGACTACGAGCAGTACTTC.